The present T cell receptor beta chain was sequenced within a study of T cells after yellow fever vaccination. About the research overall: For low cell numbers, libraries were made with SMART-Seq v4 Ultra Low Input. Notes on the study in general: Sorted repertoires could include abundant contaminating clonotypes from bulk cells. A large majority of primary-vaccination clones showed up again after the booster (about 96% CD4, 88% CD8). Clonotype sharing between CD4 and CD8 compartments was small.

The V end lost 4 bases, the J end lost 10 bases, and 14 bases lay between the germline ends. CDR3 size: 12 residues. The germline V gene encodes CDR1 SGDLS and CDR2 YYNGEE. To note about this clonotype: As yet, its antigen is unknown.

MiXCR was run by TCRdb on the 5' RACE reads, yielding one entry per CDR3 protein. The sample has about 320,000 distinct CDR3 sequences, 3.5% to 5% seen once. The chain has TRBV9 and TRBJ1-1, with no clear D. The sequencing here drew on PBMCs, taken 15 days after the yellow fever booster vaccination. The TCR comes from a man between 18 and 35 years old who received the YFV17D yellow fever vaccine. CDR3 residues: CASSPQGSLAFF. CDR3 in DNA: TGTGCCAGCAGCCCTCAAGGGAGTTTAGCTTTCTTT.